A selection of T cell receptor beta chains follows, all from one sample in a study of T cell responses to AZD1222 COVID-19 vaccine. Method: immunoSEQ multiplex PCR; TCRdb's copy keeps in-frame clones and lacks some. The sample comprises approximately 150,000 clones, 80% to 95% of which are singletons, and 1.5% to 2% rests with the top ten. This specimen was peripheral blood, taken on day 0 of AZD1222 vaccination. The source is an adult in good health. CDR3s include the opening cysteine and the closing phenylalanine or tryptophan. A D gene is named only where the DNA matches it firmly. Not all rows give a size; the values are once, few, many and, for expanded clones, a class.

-	TRBV5-4	TRBD2	TRBJ2-7	TGTGCCAGCAGTCTACTAGCGGGAAGGCTCTACGAGCAGTACTTC	CASSLLAGRLYEQYF
-	TRBV2	-	TRBJ2-3	TGTGCCAGCATGGACCCTAGCGGCACAGATACGCAGTATTTT	CASMDPSGTDTQYF
once	TRBV5-1	-	TRBJ1-6	TGCGCCCGCAGCTTCGGGGGGGGGCAGTCACCCCTCCACTTT	CARSFGGGQSPLHF
-	TRBV5-1	TRBD1	TRBJ2-5	TGCGCCAGCAGCTTGGGGACAGGTAATCGCCAAGAGACCCAGTACTTC	CASSLGTGNRQETQYF
-	TRBV5-1	TRBD2	TRBJ2-1	TGCGCCAGCAGCTTCCTAGCGGGTAGGGTCCATGAGCAGTTCTTC	CASSFLAGRVHEQFF
-	TRBV5-1	-	TRBJ2-5	TGCGCCAGCAGCTCCGGACAGTCGCAAGAGACCCAGTACTTC	CASSSGQSQETQYF
once	TRBV6-6	TRBD1	TRBJ2-3	TGTGCCAGCAGTTCTAACCCAGGGGGACCGCAGTATTTT	CASSSNPGGPQYF
-	TRBV10-3	TRBD2	TRBJ2-1	TGTGCCATCAGGGGCGGGAGTAGAGGCTCCTACAATGAGCAGTTCTTC	CAIRGGSRGSYNEQFF
-	TRBV6-5	-	TRBJ1-1	TGTGCCAGCAGTCTCGCCTGGGACACTGAAGCTTTCTTT	CASSLAWDTEAFF
-	TRBV10-3	TRBD2	TRBJ2-5	TGTGCCATCAGGGGGACTAGCGGGACCGACCAAGAGACCCAGTACTTC	CAIRGTSGTDQETQYF
-	TRBV27	-	TRBJ2-7	TGTGCCAGAACCGACAGGAAAGGGTTAGAGCAGTACTTC	CARTDRKGLEQYF
once	TRBV19	TRBD2	TRBJ2-7	TGTGCCAGTAGCACTAGCGGGAGAACCGAGCAGTACTTC	CASSTSGRTEQYF
-	TRBV9	TRBD1	TRBJ1-3	TGTGCCAGCAGCCTCCAGGGGGCGCCTGGAAACACCATATATTTT	CASSLQGAPGNTIYF
-	TRBV2	-	TRBJ2-7	TGTGCCACCTCGGACGGCTACGAGCAGTACTTC	CATSDGYEQYF
once	TRBV6-5	-	TRBJ1-2	TGTGCCAGCAGTTACATAGGATCTTTTGGCTACACCTTC	CASSYIGSFGYTF
-	TRBV29-1	-	TRBJ1-4	TGCAGCGTTGAGGGGGGAGAAAAACTGTTTTTT	CSVEGGEKLFF
-	TRBV29-1	-	TRBJ2-3	TGCAGCGTGGCGGGCGAGGCCCGGGATACGCAGTATTTT	CSVAGEARDTQYF
-	TRBV15	TRBD2	TRBJ2-5	TGTGCCACCAGCTCCACTAGCGTACAAGAGACCCAGTACTTC	CATSSTSVQETQYF
-	TRBV6-5	TRBD1	TRBJ1-4	TGTGCCAGCAGGGACGGGACAGTGGAAAAACTGTTTTTT	CASRDGTVEKLFF
-	TRBV7-3	-	TRBJ2-2	TGTGCCAGCAGCGGAGGGAGAAACACCGGGGAGCTGTTTTTT	CASSGGRNTGELFF
-	TRBV28	TRBD1	TRBJ1-6	TGTGCCAGCAGTCATGGGACAGGGGGACATCCCCTCCACTTT	CASSHGTGGHPLHF
-	TRBV2	-	TRBJ1-2	TGTGCCATAGGACCGGGAGGCTACACCTTC	CAIGPGGYTF
-	TRBV19	-	TRBJ2-1	TGTGCCAGTAGTAGACAACAGTACAATGAGCAGTTCTTC	CASSRQQYNEQFF
-	TRBV5-5	-	TRBJ2-1	TGTGCCAGCAGCTTTAGAGTCGGAGCGGGCCCCACCTACAATGAGCAGTTCTTC	CASSFRVGAGPTYNEQFF
few	TRBV3-1/TRBV3-2	-	TRBJ1-2	TGTGCCAGCAGCCAAGGCCGGTGGGGAGCTAACTATGGCTACACCTTC	CASSQGRWGANYGYTF
-	TRBV6-1	-	TRBJ1-1	TGTGCCAGCAGTGAAGGGTATCTCACTGAAGCTTTCTTT	CASSEGYLTEAFF
-	TRBV10-3	TRBD2	TRBJ2-7	TGTGCCATCAGTGACGAAGGGACCCTACTAGCGGGAGGGCCGGGCGAGCAGTACTTC	CAISDEGTLLAGGPGEQYF
few	TRBV5-6	-	TRBJ2-5	TGTGCCAGCAGCAGCAGGGTCCAAGAGACCCAGTACTTC	CASSSRVQETQYF
-	TRBV2	-	TRBJ1-2	TGTGCCACCACCAGGGGCAGAGGTAACTATGGCTACACCTTC	CATTRGRGNYGYTF
-	TRBV5-4	TRBD2	TRBJ2-2	TGTGCCAGCAGCTTGGTGGCCGGACTAGCGGGACCAAACACCGGGGAGCTGTTTTTT	CASSLVAGLAGPNTGELFF
-	TRBV18	TRBD2	TRBJ2-1	TGTGCCAGCTCACCACCGGGACTAGGGAACAATGAGCAGTTCTTC	CASSPPGLGNNEQFF
-	TRBV6-1	-	TRBJ2-7	TGTGCCAGCAGTGAAGCAGACAGAAGCTCCTACGAGCAGTACTTC	CASSEADRSSYEQYF
-	TRBV4-1	TRBD1	TRBJ2-1	TGCGCCAGCAGCCGCACAGGGGGCGATAGGAATGAGCAGTTCTTC	CASSRTGGDRNEQFF
-	TRBV6-5	-	TRBJ2-7	TGTGCCAGCAGTTACTCAGGACACAGCTACGAGCAGTACTTC	CASSYSGHSYEQYF
-	TRBV4-1	-	TRBJ2-1	TGCGCCAGCAGCCAAGGACGGGGATTTAGCTCCTACAATGAGCAGTTCTTC	CASSQGRGFSSYNEQFF
-	TRBV5-4	-	TRBJ2-4	TGTGCCAGCAGCTTCGGGCCCTTTCAGTACTTC	CASSFGPFQYF
-	TRBV5-1	-	TRBJ1-4	TGCGCCAGCAGCGGGACTTATAATGAAAAACTGTTTTTT	CASSGTYNEKLFF
-	TRBV5-1	TRBD2	TRBJ2-1	TGCGCCAGCACCCCCGCCGGGACTAGCGGGATCAATGAGCAGTTCTTC	CASTPAGTSGINEQFF
-	TRBV4-1	-	TRBJ2-3	TGCGCCAGCAGCCAAGATCCGACAGGAACAGATACGCAGTATTTT	CASSQDPTGTDTQYF
-	TRBV7-2	TRBD1	TRBJ1-2	TGTGCCAGCAGCTTAGCAGCCGGACAGGCGGGAGGCTACACCTTC	CASSLAAGQAGGYTF
-	TRBV5-6	-	TRBJ1-1	TGTGCCAGCAGCTGGGGGAACACTGAAGCTTTCTTT	CASSWGNTEAFF
-	TRBV10-3	-	TRBJ1-5	TGTGCCATCAGTGAGTCCTTTACTAGGGGATGGCAGCATTTT	CAISESFTRGWQHF
-	TRBV20-1	-	TRBJ2-2	TGCAGTGCTAGTAGGGGTATAAGCCCCGGGGAGCTGTTTTTT	CSASRGISPGELFF
-	TRBV6-5	-	TRBJ1-3	TGTGCCAGCAGTTACCGGGAGGGGACTGGAAACACCATATATTTT	CASSYREGTGNTIYF
-	TRBV28	TRBD1	TRBJ1-5	TGTGCCAGCAGTTTCCACAGGGGGGGCAATCAGCCCCAGCATTTT	CASSFHRGGNQPQHF